This paragraph covers one T cell receptor beta chain sequence. Its specificity is not known. Profiled with immunoSEQ multiplex PCR; TCRdb holds only in-frame clones, not every one. The data show 130,000 to 150,000 clones, with about 88% seen just once and 2.5% to 4% held by the top ten. The data are from a study of cytomegalovirus exposure and HLA in healthy donors. The wider study: Later analysis reported that the approximately 120 validation repertoires shared the platform of the roughly 710 first-cohort repertoires.

Study-level results: Reported results showed that the classifier diagnosed cytomegalovirus status with high specificity and sensitivity. Subsequent analysis found a tendency for first-cohort TCR clusters to co-occur within the 120 validation repertoires. Some TCR beta chains (approximately 180 of them) were listed as cytomegalovirus-associated.

The CDR3 contains 14 residues. Germline CDR1 MNHEY, CDR2 SVGAGI. J lost 5 bases, V lost 6 bases, and 7 bases had no gene match. V is TRBV6-5 and J is TRBJ1-1, with TRBD1 matching 9 bases. The sequence derives from a woman aged 18-30 years in good health and CMV-seropositive. Sequencing was carried out using PBMCs. The CDR3 coding sequence is TGTGCCAGCAGAGACGGACAGGGGCGGACTGAAGCTTTCTTT. Protein sequence: CASRDGQGRTEAFF.